This entry is about one T cell receptor beta chain. This sample was taken from a study of blood T cell repertoires in COVID-19. About the research overall: COVID-19 samples collected from the United States, Italy and Spain covered acute and convalescent phases. The cDNA or gDNA used as material had been derived from T cells, B-cell-depleted T cells, or PBMCs.

CDR1 and CDR2 from the germline V gene are SGHRS and YFSETQ. V lost 3 bases, J lost 4 bases, and 11 bases stayed unmatched. This CDR3 contains 18 residues. As originally analysed: From reference gene primer amplification, estimates of nucleated cell counts were derived. TCRdb's copy holds only in-frame clones and misses some; the assay was immunoSEQ multiplex PCR. The DNA was the basis for D and trimming; V, J and clone size are from that table. This sample has almost 300,000 clones, with nearly 90% found just once. The genes are TRBV5-1 and TRBJ2-2; TRBD2 agrees at 11 bases. The clonotype was recovered from a woman aged 25 to 45 with COVID-19, enrolled during active disease. Input material: peripheral blood. The DNA for the CDR3 is TGCGCCAGCAGCTCGGGCGCTAGCGGGGGGCGAAGCACCGGGGAGCTGTTTTTT. It is translated as CASSSGASGGRSTGELFF. The variable domain in full, with the rest retrieved from reference TRBV5-1 and TRBJ2-2, is KAGVTQTPRYLIKTRGQQVTLSCSPISGHRSVSWYQQTPGQGLQFLFEYFSETQRNKGNFPGRFSGRQFSNSRSEMNVSTLELGDSALYLCASSSGASGGRSTGELFFGEGSRLTVL.